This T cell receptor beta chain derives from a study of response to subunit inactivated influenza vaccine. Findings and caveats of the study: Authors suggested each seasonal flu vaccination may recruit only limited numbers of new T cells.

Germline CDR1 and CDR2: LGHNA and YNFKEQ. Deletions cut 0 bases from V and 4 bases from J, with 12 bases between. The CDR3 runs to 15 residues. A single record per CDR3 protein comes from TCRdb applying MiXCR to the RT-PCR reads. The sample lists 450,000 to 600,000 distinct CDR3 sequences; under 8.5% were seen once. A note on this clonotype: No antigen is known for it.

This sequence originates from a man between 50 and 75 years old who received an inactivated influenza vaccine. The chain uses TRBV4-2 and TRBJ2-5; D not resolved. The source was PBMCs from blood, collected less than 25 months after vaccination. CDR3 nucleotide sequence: TGTGCCAGCAGCCAAGATCGTAGGGTGGTAGAGACCCAGTACTTC. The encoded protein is CASSQDRRVVETQYF.